The 25 T cell receptor beta chains listed next were all sequenced from one sample in a study of T cells in Graves' hyperthyroidism and ophthalmopathy. It was RNA transcripts that yielded the amplified TCR beta CDR3 regions. With the HTBI primer set, the TCR CDR3 went through a first round of RT-PCR. TCRdb re-called the multiplex PCR reads with MiXCR, one entry per CDR3 protein. Of a few hundred thousand distinct CDR3 sequences listed, less than 20% are singletons. Sequencing input: blood. The origin of the receptors is a woman aged 50 to 60 with Graves' hyperthyroidism.

This chain joins TRBV5-4 and TRBJ2-7, with a possible D match to TRBD1 (6 bases). The CDR3 is 12 residues long. Trimming shortened V by 4 bases and J by 7 bases, and 12 bases separated the two germline ends. The germline CDR1 and CDR2 sequences are SGHNT and YYREEE (reference sequence). The CDR3 loop is CASSETGQEQYF. CDR3 coding DNA: TGTGCCAGCAGCGAGACCGGACAGGAGCAGTACTTC.

The table lists this clonotype with many counts. This CDR3 reads CASSPWAMTRESEREQYF. The CDR3 bases are TGTGCCAGCAGTCCATGGGCCATGACGCGGGAGAGTGAGCGCGAGCAGTACTTC. The rearrangement links TRBV27 to TRBJ2-7; 7 positions match TRBD2. J gave up 6 bases and V 5 bases, and 22 bases lay outside the gene matches. The CDR3 runs 18 residues. Germline lookup yields CDR1 MNHEY and CDR2 SMNVEV (reference sequence).

The V gene is TRBV11-2, the J gene TRBJ2-1, with D tentatively TRBD2 (6 bases). Germline loops: CDR1 SGHAT, CDR2 FQNNGV. V shed 3 bases and J shed 8 bases, with 17 bases lying between them. This CDR3 contains 15 residues. CDR3 amino acids: CASSLSPLLADEQFF. DNA for the CDR3: TGTGCCAGCAGCTTGTCTCCTTTACTAGCAGATGAGCAGTTCTTC.

At least ten counts were recorded for this clonotype. The chain carries TRBV20-1 and TRBJ2-5; 11 nucleotides align to TRBD1. Unmatched junction bases numbered 9, after V lost 3 bases and J lost 6 bases. The CDR3 runs 15 residues. From germline, CDR1 is DFQATT and CDR2 SNEGSKA (reference sequence). CDR3 region: CSASISGQGEQTQYF. The CDR3, as DNA: TGCAGTGCTAGTATCTCGGGACAGGGGGAACAGACCCAGTACTTC.

The rearrangement links TRBV29-1 to TRBJ2-7; 8 nucleotides align to TRBD2. The germline V gene encodes CDR1 SQVTM and CDR2 ANQGSEA. The CDR3 extends over 14 amino acids. J gave up 0 bases and V 4 bases, and 5 bases lay outside the gene matches. Here the CDR3 reads CSVVGLAGSYEQYF. CDR3 DNA sequence: TGCAGCGTTGTCGGCCTAGCGGGCTCCTACGAGCAGTACTTC.

In its sample, this clonotype was seen many times. The chain combines TRBV11-2 with TRBJ2-7; TRBD2 might be the D (6 bases). V lost 4 bases to trimming and J lost 7 bases, with 23 bases between them. CDR1 and CDR2 from the germline V gene are SGHAT and FQNNGV. The CDR3 loop spans 16 amino acids. CDR3: CASSSIRDSRAKEQYF. CDR3 coding DNA: TGTGCCAGCAGCTCGATCCGGGACTCCCGCGCCAAGGAGCAGTACTTC.

This clonotype was seen more than once but under ten times. The chain recombines TRBV6-2 or TRBV6-3 with TRBJ2-5; the match to TRBD2 covers 7 bases. This CDR3 contains 16 residues. Looked up from germline, CDR1 is MNHEY and CDR2 is SVGEGT. With V trimmed by 0 bases and J by 2 bases, 6 bases remained unmatched. This chain's CDR3 is CASSYSWGGVQETQYF. The CDR3 DNA reads as TGTGCCAGCAGTTACTCGTGGGGGGGGGTTCAAGAGACCCAGTACTTC.

This clonotype has a count of ten or more. The CDR3 nucleotides are TGTGCCAGCAGCTTAGCCGTACTCCGTGAAGGGCAGTTCTTC. Encoded protein: CASSLAVLREGQFF. This chain links TRBV7-9 with TRBJ2-1; D gene ambiguous. The ends were cut back, 0 bases at V and 12 bases at J, with 15 bases in the middle. Germline CDR1 is SEHNR and CDR2 is FQNEAQ (reference sequence). This CDR3 comprises 14 residues. The entire variable domain, with the rest obtained from reference TRBV7-9 and TRBJ2-1, is as follows: DTGVSQNPRHKITKRGQNVTFRCDPISEHNRLYWYRQTLGQGPEFLTYFQNEAQLEKSRLLSDRFSAERPKGSFSTLEIQRTEQGDSAMYLCASSLAVLREGQFFGPGTRLTVL.

Many counts were recorded for this clonotype. The chain recombines TRBV5-1 with TRBJ2-7, with 9 nucleotides matching TRBD1. The CDR3 loop spans 15 amino acids. V gave up 7 bases and J gave up 6 bases; unmatched junction bases: 14. The germline V gene has CDR1 SGHRS and CDR2 YFSETQ. The CDR3 nucleotides are TGCGCCAGCCGTTACGCCCGGACAGGGGCTGTCGAGCAGTACTTC. Residues: CASRYARTGAVEQYF.

This clonotype came up a few times. This rearrangement joins TRBV3-1 to TRBJ1-1; D perhaps matches TRBD1 (6 bases). V was shortened by 5 bases and J by 1 base, with 11 bases between the two germline ends. Germline V lookup: CDR1 LGHDT, CDR2 YNNKEL (reference sequence). This CDR3 is built from 14 residues. The CDR3 region has the DNA TGTGCCAGCAGCTACGGACAGTCGAACACTGAAGCTTTCTTT. This encodes CASSYGQSNTEAFF.

This chain uses TRBV5-6 with TRBJ2-2; 8 bases align to TRBD2. Germline-derived CDR1 and CDR2 are SGHDT and YYEEEE. This CDR3 region has 19 residues. V lost 4 bases, J lost 0 bases, and 14 bases stayed unmatched. This CDR3 reads CASSPPGEGSGTNTGELFF. Written as DNA, the CDR3 is TGTGCCAGCAGCCCCCCGGGGGAGGGTAGCGGGACGAACACCGGGGAGCTGTTTTTT.

This clonotype has a count of ten or more. The genes are TRBV6-1 and TRBJ2-4; D remains unclear. The germline gives CDR1 MNHNS, CDR2 SASEGT. CDR3 length: 14 amino acids. V gave up 3 bases and J gave up 3 bases, with 9 bases separating them. The CDR3 sequence: CASSEVKHKNIQYF. CDR3 nucleotide sequence: TGTGCCAGCAGTGAGGTCAAGCACAAAAACATTCAGTACTTC.

This clonotype was observed many times. The chain links TRBV24-1 to TRBJ1-2; D may be TRBD1 (5 bases). V was trimmed by 1 base and J by 8 bases, leaving 10 bases between them. The V gene's germline CDR1 is KGHDR and CDR2 SFDVKD. The CDR3 has 13 amino acids. DNA of the CDR3: TGTGCCACCAGTGATTTTTCAGGGACGGGCTACACCTTC. Translation gives CATSDFSGTGYTF.

The rearrangement links TRBV7-2 to TRBJ1-3, with 10 bases identical to TRBD1. The CDR3 spans 16 residues. Germline V gene sequence: CDR1 SGHTA, CDR2 FQGNSA. The V and J ends lost 5 bases and 2 bases, in that order; junction bases with no gene match: 6. For the CDR3, the DNA is TGTGCCAGCAGCCGATTTGACAGGGGGCCTGGAAACACCATATATTTT. Translated: CASSRFDRGPGNTIYF.

The rearrangement joins TRBV28 to TRBJ1-2; the match to TRBD1 covers 8 bases. Germline V CDR1 and CDR2: MDHEN, SYDVKM. The length of the CDR3 is 15 residues. V dropped 6 bases and J dropped 3; count of bases not matched to a gene: 9. The CDR3 DNA sequence: TGTGCCAGCAGCACCACTTCAGGGGGCTACTATGGCTACACCTTC. Translating it yields CASSTTSGGYYGYTF.

This clonotype showed up many times. The rearrangement links TRBV7-6 to TRBJ2-7; unclear D gene. V gave up 0 bases and J gave up 3 bases, with 15 bases separating them. CDR1 and CDR2 (germline): SGHVS, FNYEAQ. This CDR3 has 16 residues. CDR3: CASSLAANKIGYEQYF. Here the CDR3 DNA reads TGTGCCAGCAGCTTAGCGGCGAACAAAATAGGCTACGAGCAGTACTTC. Complete variable domain (other parts from reference TRBV7-6 and TRBJ2-7): GAGVSQSPRYKVTKRGQDVALRCDPISGHVSLYWYRQALGQGPEFLTYFNYEAQQDKSGLPNDRFSAERPEGSISTLTIQRTEQRDSAMYRCASSLAANKIGYEQYFGPGTRLTVT.

The table lists this clonotype with many counts. The chain combines TRBV20-1 with TRBJ2-2, with TRBD1 as a possible D gene (6 bases). Germline CDR1 reads DFQATT; CDR2 reads SNEGSKA (reference sequence). The germline V and J ends were trimmed by 5 bases and 0 bases, with 10 bases remaining between them. The CDR3 has 14 amino acids. CDR3 residues: CSAHRQANTGELFF. The CDR3 DNA reads TGCAGTGCTCATAGACAGGCGAACACCGGGGAGCTGTTTTTT.

Comments on this clonotype: A junction end diverges from the germline sequence, so it may reflect a read error. V is TRBV20-1 and J is TRBJ2-1; TRBD2 matches 10 bases. The CDR3 consists of 15 residues. Germline V gives CDR1 DFQATT, CDR2 SNEGSKA (reference sequence). The CDR3 bases are TGCAGTGCAAGAGCCCTAGCGGGAGTGGGCAATGAGCAGTTCTTC. Translated, it gives CSARALAGVGNEQFF.

The gene calls are TRBV2 and TRBJ1-3; possible D gene TRBD1, 6 bases. The germline V gene encodes CDR1 SNHLY and CDR2 FYNNEI. The CDR3 consists of 15 residues. Trimming took off 4 bases at V and 2 bases at J, with 12 bases between the two ends. Written as DNA, the CDR3 is TGTGCCAGCAGTGTGGCTAGGGGGACTGGAAACACCATATATTTT. Protein: CASSVARGTGNTIYF.

Notes on this clonotype: Compared with germline, one end of the junction differs, possibly owing to a read error. J is TRBJ2-1 and V is TRBV2; TRBD2 aligns across 7 bases. CDR1 is SNHLY, CDR2 FYNNEI, per germline. This CDR3 contains 18 residues. CDR3 amino acids: CASSEGGSLSVAYNEQSF. The DNA for the CDR3 is TGTGCCAGCAGTGAGGGCGGGAGCTTATCAGTTGCCTACAATGAGCAGTCCTTC. The variable domain in full, completed from reference TRBV2 and TRBJ2-1, reads EPEVTQTPSHQVTQMGQEVILRCVPISNHLYFYWYRQILGQKVEFLVSFYNNEISEKSEIFDDQFSVERPDGSNFTLKIRSTKLEDSAMYFCASSEGGSLSVAYNEQSFGPGTRLTVL.

This rearrangement joins TRBV6-1 to TRBJ1-1; TRBD1 matches at 7 bases. This CDR3 has 15 amino acids. With V trimmed by 7 bases and J by 3 bases, 11 bases remained unmatched. The germline gives CDR1 MNHNS, CDR2 SASEGT. CDR3 coding DNA: TGTGCCAGCAAGAGACAGGGCTCGTGGGACACTGAAGCTTTCTTT. Its translation is CASKRQGSWDTEAFF.

Ten or more counts support this clonotype. The rearrangement links TRBV11-2 to TRBJ2-5; D is uncertain. Trimming shortened V by 10 bases and J by 5 bases, and 20 bases separated the two germline ends. This CDR3 comprises 14 residues. Germline V gives CDR1 SGHAT, CDR2 FQNNGV. CDR3 amino acids: CATQRRTNRETQYF. In DNA, the CDR3 is TGTGCCACCCAACGAAGAACTAACCGGGAGACCCAGTACTTC.

This clonotype was observed a handful of times. This chain connects TRBV30 to TRBJ2-3, with a weak D call TRBD2 (5 bases). Germline lookup yields CDR1 GTSNPN and CDR2 SVGIG (reference sequence). The CDR3 loop spans 12 amino acids. The ends were cut back, 5 bases at V and 13 bases at J, with 19 bases in the middle. This CDR3 is CAWGLLGIGEYF. As DNA, the CDR3 is TGTGCCTGGGGTTTGTTGGGGATCGGGGAGTATTTT. Full variable domain (missing parts from reference TRBV30 and TRBJ2-3): SQTIHQWPATLVQPVGSPLSLECTVEGTSNPNLYWYRQAAGRGLQLLFYSVGIGQISSEVPQNLSASRPQDRQFILSSKKLLLSDSGFYLCAWGLLGIGEYFGPGTRLTVL.

In this sample, this clonotype turned up many times. The rearrangement joins TRBV5-1 to TRBJ2-7, with 7 bases matching TRBD2. This CDR3 is 14 amino acids long. After removal of 6 bases from V and 4 bases from J, the junction contained 10 bases not matched to a gene. Germline CDR1 and CDR2: SGHRS and YFSETQ. The CDR3 DNA reads TGCGCCAGCACCAGCGGGGAACGGAAATACGAGCAGTACTTC. This encodes CASTSGERKYEQYF.

Ten or more counts support this clonotype. The V and J genes are TRBV20-1 and TRBJ1-6; the D gene is possibly TRBD1 (6 bases). Germline values: CDR1 DFQATT, CDR2 SNEGSKA (reference sequence). This CDR3 is built from 14 residues. V lost 3 bases and J 10 bases, leaving 16 bases between the germline ends. The CDR3 DNA reads TGCAGTGCTAGTGAAGGGGGTGGCAGATCACCCCTCCACTTT. Encoded protein: CSASEGGGRSPLHF.